This T cell receptor beta chain comes out of a study of Ad26.COV2.S vaccination and SARS-CoV-2 variants. At the level of the study: Administration of Ad26.COV2.S was intramuscular, either once or twice 56 days apart. Findings and limits, study-wide: Comparability of non-spike TCR breadth was observed across vaccine and placebo recipients. The breadth of spike-specific CD8+ and CD4+ T cell responses after vaccination was reportedly substantial.

A note on this clone: Its matching antigen is unknown.

The V gene lost 3 bases and the J gene lost 3 bases, with 8 bases spanning the gap. CDR1 and CDR2 from the germline V gene are SGHNT and YENEEA. There are 13 residues in the CDR3. Treatment in this sample: roughly 19 received Ad26.COV2.S at low or high dose, single or two shots; five or six received placebo; per-sample allocation not given. Sampling took place 63 days after the first vaccine or placebo injection. An adult donor aged 18-55 years was enrolled in Boston. Assay: immunoSEQ multiplex PCR; the TCRdb copy retains only in-frame clones and omits some. The sample consists of roughly 270,000 clones, around 87% of them appearing once.

The sequencing here drew on peripheral blood, taken in a trial of Ad26.COV2.S vaccine versus placebo. The origin of this receptor is a person aged 18-60 years who received the Ad26.COV2.S COVID-19 vaccine or a placebo. V and J are TRBV11-3 and TRBJ1-1; the D is unclear. The CDR3 DNA sequence: TGTGCCAGCAGCTTTATCAAGGACACTGAAGCTTTCTTT. Translated: CASSFIKDTEAFF.